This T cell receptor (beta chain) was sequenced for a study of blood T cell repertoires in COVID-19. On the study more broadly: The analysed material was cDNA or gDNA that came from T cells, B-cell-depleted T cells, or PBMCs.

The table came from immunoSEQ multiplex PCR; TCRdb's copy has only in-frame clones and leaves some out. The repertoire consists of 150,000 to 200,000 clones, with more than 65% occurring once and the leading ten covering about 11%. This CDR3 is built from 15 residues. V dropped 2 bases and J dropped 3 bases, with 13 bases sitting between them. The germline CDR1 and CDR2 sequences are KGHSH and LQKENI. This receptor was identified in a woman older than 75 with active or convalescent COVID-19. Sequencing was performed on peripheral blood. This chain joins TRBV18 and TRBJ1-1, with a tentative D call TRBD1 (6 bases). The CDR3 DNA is TGTGCCAGCTCACCAATCAGGGGTTTGGACACTGAAGCTTTCTTT. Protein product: CASSPIRGLDTEAFF.